This TCR beta chain comes out of a study of shared clonotypes between healthy human individuals. For the study at large: CD4 naive and memory got three plates each, CD8 naive two, CD8 memory one. Broader study findings: Sampling covered blood only; tissue repertoires likely differ.

Concerning this clone: Its antigen is not identified.

CDR3 size: 16 residues. With 4 bases clipped from V and 5 bases from J, the junction kept 7 bases outside the gene matches. The germline V gene has CDR1 MGHRA and CDR2 YSYEKL. As defined, naive CD8 cells were CD45RO-negative and positively selected for CCR7, with terminally differentiated effector memory CD45RA+ cells excluded. Sequencing was at deep level. Here immunoSEQ multiplex PCR was the method, and the copy in TCRdb shows in-frame clones only, minus some. In the table there are roughly 850,000 clones, about 97% of which are singletons. The chain has TRBV4-1 and TRBJ2-5; 13 nucleotides agree with TRBD2. This clonotype was obtained from a man between 25 and 39 years old in good health. The sample comprised naive CD8+ T cells sorted from blood. The CDR3 sequence is CASSLLTSGRAETQYF. CDR3 in DNA: TGCGCCAGCAGCCTATTAACTAGCGGGAGGGCGGAGACCCAGTACTTC.